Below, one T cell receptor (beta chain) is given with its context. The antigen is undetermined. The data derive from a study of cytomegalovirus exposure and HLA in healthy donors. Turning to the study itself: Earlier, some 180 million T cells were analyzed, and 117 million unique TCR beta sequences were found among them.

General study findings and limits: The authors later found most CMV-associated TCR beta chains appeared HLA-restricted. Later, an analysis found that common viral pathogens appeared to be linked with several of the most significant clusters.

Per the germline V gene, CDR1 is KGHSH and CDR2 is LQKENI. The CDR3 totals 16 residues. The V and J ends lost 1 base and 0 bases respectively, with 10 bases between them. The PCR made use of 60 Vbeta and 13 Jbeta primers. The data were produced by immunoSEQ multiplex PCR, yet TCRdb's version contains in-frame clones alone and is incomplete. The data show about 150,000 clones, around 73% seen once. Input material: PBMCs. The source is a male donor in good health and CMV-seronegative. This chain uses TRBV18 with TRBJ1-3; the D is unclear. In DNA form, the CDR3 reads TGTGCCAGCTCACCACAAGAACATCTCTCTGGAAACACCATATATTTT. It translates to CASSPQEHLSGNTIYF.